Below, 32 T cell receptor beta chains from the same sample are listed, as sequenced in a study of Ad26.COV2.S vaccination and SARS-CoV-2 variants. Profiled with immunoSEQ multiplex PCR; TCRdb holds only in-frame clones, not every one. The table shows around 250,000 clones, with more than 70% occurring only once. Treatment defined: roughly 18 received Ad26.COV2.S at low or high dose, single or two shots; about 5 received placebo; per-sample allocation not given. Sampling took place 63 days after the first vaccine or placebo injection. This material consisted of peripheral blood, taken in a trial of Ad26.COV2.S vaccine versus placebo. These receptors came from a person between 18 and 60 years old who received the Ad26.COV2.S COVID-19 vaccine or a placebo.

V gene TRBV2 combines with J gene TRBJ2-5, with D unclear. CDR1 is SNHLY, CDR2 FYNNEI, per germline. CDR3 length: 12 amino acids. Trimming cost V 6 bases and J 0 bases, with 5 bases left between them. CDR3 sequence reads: CASRVYQETQYF. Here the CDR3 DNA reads TGTGCCAGCAGAGTGTACCAAGAGACCCAGTACTTC.

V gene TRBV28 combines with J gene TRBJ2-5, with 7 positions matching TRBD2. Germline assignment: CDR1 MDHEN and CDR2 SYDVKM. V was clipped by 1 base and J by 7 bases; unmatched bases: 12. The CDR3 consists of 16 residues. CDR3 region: CASSLSLGTKKRTQYF. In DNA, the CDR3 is TGTGCCAGCAGTTTATCTCTCGGGACTAAAAAGAGGACCCAGTACTTC.

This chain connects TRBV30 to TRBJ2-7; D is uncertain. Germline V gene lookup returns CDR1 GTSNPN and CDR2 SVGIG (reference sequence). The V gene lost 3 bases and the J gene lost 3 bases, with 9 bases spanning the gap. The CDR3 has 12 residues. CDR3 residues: CAWRRTVYEQYF. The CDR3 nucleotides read TGTGCCTGGAGGCGGACGGTCTACGAGCAGTACTTC.

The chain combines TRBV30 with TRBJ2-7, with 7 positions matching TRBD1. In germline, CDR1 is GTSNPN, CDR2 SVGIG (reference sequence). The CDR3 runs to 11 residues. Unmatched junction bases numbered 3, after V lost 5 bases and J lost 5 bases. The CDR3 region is CAWDRVHEQYF. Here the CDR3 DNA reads TGTGCCTGGGACAGGGTCCACGAGCAGTACTTC.

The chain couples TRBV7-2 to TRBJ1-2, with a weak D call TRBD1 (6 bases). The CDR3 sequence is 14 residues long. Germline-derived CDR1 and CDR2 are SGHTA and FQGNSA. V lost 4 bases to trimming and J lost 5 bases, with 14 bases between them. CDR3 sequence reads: CASSSYREVYGYTF. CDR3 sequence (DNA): TGTGCCAGCAGCTCGTACAGGGAAGTGTATGGCTACACCTTC.

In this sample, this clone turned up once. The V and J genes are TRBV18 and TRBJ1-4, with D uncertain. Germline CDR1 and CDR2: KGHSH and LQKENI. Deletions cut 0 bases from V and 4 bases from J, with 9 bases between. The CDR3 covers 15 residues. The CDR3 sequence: CASSPPGGDNEKLFF. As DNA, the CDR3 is TGTGCCAGCTCACCACCGGGCGGTGATAATGAAAAACTGTTTTTT.

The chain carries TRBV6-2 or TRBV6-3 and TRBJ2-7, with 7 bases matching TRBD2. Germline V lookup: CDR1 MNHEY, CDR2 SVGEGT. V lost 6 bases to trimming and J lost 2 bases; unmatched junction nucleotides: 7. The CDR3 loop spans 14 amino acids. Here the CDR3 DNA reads TGTGCCAGCAGCCCCAGCGGGGAGCCCTACGAGCAGTACTTC. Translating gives CASSPSGEPYEQYF.

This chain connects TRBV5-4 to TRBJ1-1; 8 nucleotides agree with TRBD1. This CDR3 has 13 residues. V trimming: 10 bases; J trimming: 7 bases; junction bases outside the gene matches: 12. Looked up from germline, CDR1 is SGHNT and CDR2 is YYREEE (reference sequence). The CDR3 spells CAWTGRTRGEAFF. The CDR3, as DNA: TGTGCCTGGACAGGGCGAACGCGGGGTGAAGCTTTCTTT.

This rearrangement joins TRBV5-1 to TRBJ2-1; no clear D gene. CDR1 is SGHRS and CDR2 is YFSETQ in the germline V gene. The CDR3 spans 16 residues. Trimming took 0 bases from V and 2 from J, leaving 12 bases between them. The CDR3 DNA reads TGCGCCAGCAGCTTGGAACGGCCCCCCACCTACAATGAGCAGTTCTTC. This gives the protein CASSLERPPTYNEQFF.

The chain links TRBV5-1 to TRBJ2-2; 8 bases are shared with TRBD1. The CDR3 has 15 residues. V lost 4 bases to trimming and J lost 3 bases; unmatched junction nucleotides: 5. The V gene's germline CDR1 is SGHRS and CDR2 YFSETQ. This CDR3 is CASSGQGGDTGELFF. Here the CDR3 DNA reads TGCGCCAGCAGCGGACAGGGAGGCGACACCGGGGAGCTGTTTTTT.

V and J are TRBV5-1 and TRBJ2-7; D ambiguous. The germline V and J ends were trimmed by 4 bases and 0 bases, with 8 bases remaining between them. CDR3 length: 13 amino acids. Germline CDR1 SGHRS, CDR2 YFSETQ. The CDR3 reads CASSLWASYEQYF. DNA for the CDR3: TGCGCCAGCAGCCTTTGGGCCTCCTACGAGCAGTACTTC.

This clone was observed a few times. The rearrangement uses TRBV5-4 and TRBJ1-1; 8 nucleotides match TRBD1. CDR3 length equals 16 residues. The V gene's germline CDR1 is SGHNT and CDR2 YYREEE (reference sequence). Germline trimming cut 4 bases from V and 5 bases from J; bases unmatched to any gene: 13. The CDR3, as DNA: TGTGCCAGCAGCCCGCCCGGTGGACAGGGAAGAACTGAAGCTTTCTTT. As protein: CASSPPGGQGRTEAFF.

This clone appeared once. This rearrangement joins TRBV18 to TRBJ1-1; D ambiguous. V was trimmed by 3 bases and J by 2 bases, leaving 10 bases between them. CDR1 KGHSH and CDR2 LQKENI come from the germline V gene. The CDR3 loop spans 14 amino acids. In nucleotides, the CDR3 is TGTGCCAGCTCACCCGCCGACGGAAACACTGAAGCTTTCTTT. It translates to CASSPADGNTEAFF.

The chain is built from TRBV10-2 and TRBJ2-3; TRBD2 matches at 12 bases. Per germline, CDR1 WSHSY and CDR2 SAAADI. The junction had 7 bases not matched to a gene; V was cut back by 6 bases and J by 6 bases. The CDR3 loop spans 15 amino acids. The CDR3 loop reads CASRPTSGRSDTQYF. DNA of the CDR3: TGCGCCAGCAGACCTACTAGCGGGAGGTCTGATACGCAGTATTTT.

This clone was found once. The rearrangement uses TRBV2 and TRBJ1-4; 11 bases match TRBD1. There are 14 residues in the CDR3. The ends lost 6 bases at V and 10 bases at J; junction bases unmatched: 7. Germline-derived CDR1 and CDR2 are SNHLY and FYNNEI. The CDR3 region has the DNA TGTGCCAGCAGCGCCAGGACAGGGGGCGGAAAACTGTTTTTT. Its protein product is CASSARTGGGKLFF.

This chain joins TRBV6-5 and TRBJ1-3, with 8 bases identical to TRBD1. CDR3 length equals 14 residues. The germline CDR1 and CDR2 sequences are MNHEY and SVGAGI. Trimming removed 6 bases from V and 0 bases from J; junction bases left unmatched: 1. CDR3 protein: CASSGQGSGNTIYF. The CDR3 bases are TGTGCCAGCAGCGGACAGGGCTCTGGAAACACCATATATTTT.

CDR3 coding DNA: TGTGCCAGCAGCTCACAGCTTGAAGCTTTCTTT. As protein: CASSSQLEAFF. The chain carries TRBV5-4 and TRBJ1-1; no firm D call. Germline CDR1 is SGHNT and CDR2 is YYREEE (reference sequence). Trimming took 3 bases from V and 7 from J, leaving 7 bases between them. The CDR3 is made up of 11 amino acids.

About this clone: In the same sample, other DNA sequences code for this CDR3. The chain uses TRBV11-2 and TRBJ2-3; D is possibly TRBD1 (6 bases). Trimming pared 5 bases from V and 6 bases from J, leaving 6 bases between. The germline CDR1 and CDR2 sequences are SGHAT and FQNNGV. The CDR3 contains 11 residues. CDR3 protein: CASSRGDTQYF. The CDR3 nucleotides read TGTGCCAGCAGCAGGGGGGATACGCAGTATTTT.

For the CDR3, the DNA is TGTGCCAGCAGCGTAAATCCTAGCGGTGTCTACGAGCAGTACTTC. It is translated as CASSVNPSGVYEQYF. The J gene is TRBJ2-7, the V gene TRBV9; 7 nucleotides match TRBD2. Germline assignment: CDR1 SGDLS and CDR2 YYNGEE. There are 15 residues in the CDR3. With V trimmed by 1 base and J by 3 bases, 7 bases remained unmatched.

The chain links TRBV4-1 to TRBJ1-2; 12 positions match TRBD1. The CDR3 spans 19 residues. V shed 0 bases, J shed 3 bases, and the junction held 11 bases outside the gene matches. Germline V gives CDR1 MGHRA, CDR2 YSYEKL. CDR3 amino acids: CASSQDWGTGGFWDYGYTF. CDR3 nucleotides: TGCGCCAGCAGCCAAGATTGGGGGACAGGGGGCTTCTGGGACTATGGCTACACCTTC.

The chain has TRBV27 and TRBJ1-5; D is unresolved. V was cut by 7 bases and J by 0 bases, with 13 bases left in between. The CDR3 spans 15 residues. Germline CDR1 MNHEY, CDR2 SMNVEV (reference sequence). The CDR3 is CASKAWEGSNQPQHF. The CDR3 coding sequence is TGTGCCAGCAAAGCATGGGAGGGTAGCAATCAGCCCCAGCATTTT.

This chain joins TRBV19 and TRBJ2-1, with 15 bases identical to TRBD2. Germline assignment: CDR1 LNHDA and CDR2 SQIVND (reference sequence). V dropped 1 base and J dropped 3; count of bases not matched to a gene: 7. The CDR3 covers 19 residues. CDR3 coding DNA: TGTGCCAGTAGTATAGGAGGGACTAGCGGGGGGAGAATCTACAATGAGCAGTTCTTC. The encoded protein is CASSIGGTSGGRIYNEQFF.

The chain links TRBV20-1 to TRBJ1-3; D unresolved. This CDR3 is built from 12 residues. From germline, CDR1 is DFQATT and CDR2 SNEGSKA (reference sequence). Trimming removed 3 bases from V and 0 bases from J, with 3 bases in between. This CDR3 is CSASSSGNTIYF. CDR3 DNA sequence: TGCAGTGCTAGTTCCTCTGGAAACACCATATATTTT.

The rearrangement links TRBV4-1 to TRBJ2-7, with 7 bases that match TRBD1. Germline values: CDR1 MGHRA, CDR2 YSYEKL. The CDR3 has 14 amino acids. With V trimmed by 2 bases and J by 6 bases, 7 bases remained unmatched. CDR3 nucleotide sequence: TGCGCCAGCAGCCAATTCCGGGACAGTTTCGAGCAGTACTTC. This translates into CASSQFRDSFEQYF.

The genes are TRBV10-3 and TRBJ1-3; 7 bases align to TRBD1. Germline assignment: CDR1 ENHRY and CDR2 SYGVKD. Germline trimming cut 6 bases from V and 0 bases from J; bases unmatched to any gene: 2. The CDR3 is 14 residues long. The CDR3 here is CAIRGDSSGNTIYF. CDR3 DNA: TGTGCCATCAGAGGGGACAGCTCTGGAAACACCATATATTTT.

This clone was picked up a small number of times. In DNA, the CDR3 is TGTGCCAGCAGTCCCTACAGGGGGAGCTACGAGCAGTACTTC. As protein: CASSPYRGSYEQYF. This chain connects TRBV27 to TRBJ2-7, with TRBD1 matching over 8 bases. There are 14 residues in the CDR3. J gave up 3 bases and V 5 bases, and 6 bases lay outside the gene matches. The germline gives CDR1 MNHEY, CDR2 SMNVEV (reference sequence).

In DNA, the CDR3 is TGCGCCAGCAGCCAAGTCAACAGGGTGTATCAGCCCCAGCATTTT. It encodes CASSQVNRVYQPQHF. The chain carries TRBV4-1 and TRBJ1-5; D possibly corresponds to TRBD1 (6 bases). The CDR3 contains 15 residues. The V end lost 1 base, the J end lost 5 bases, and 12 bases lay between the germline ends. Germline V gene lookup returns CDR1 MGHRA and CDR2 YSYEKL.

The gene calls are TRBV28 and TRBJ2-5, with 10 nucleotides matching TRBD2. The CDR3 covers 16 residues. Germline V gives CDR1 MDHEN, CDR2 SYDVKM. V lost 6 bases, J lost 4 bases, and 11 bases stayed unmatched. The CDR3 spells CASRSGAGGPRETQYF. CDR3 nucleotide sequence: TGTGCCAGCAGGAGCGGAGCGGGAGGGCCAAGAGAGACCCAGTACTTC. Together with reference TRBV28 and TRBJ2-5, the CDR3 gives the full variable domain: DVKVTQSSRYLVKRTGEKVFLECVQDMDHENMFWYRQDPGLGLRLIYFSYDVKMKEKGDIPEGYSVSREKKERFSLILESASTNQTSMYLCASRSGAGGPRETQYFGPGTRLLVL.

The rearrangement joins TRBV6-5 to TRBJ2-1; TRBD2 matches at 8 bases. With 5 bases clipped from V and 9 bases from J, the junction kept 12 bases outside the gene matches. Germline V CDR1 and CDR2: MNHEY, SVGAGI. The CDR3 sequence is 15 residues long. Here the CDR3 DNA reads TGTGCCAGCAGTCGAGCCATGACTAGCGTAGGTGAGCAGTTCTTC. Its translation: CASSRAMTSVGEQFF.

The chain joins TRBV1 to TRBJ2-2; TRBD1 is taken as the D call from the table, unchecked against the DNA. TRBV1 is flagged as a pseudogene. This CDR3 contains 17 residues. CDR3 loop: CTSSHPPHREITGELFF. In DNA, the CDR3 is TGCACCAGCAGCCACCCCCCACACAGGGAGATAACCGGGGAGCTGTTTTTT.

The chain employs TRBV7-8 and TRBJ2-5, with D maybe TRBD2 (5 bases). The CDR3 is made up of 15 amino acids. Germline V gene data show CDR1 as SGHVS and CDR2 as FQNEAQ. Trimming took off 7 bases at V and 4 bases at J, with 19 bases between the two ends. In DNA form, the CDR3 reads TGTGCCAGCACATGGGGAGCGGACGGCGGAGAGACCCAGTACTTC. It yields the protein CASTWGADGGETQYF.

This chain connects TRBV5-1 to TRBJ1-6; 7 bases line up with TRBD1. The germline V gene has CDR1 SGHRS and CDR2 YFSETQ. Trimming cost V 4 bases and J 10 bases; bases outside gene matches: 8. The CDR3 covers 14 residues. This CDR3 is CASSRGQESSPLHF. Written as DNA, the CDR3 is TGCGCCAGCAGCCGCGGACAGGAGTCCTCACCCCTCCACTTT. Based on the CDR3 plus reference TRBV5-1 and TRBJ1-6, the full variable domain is KAGVTQTPRYLIKTRGQQVTLSCSPISGHRSVSWYQQTPGQGLQFLFEYFSETQRNKGNFPGRFSGRQFSNSRSEMNVSTLELGDSALYLCASSRGQESSPLHFGNGTRLTVT.